This T cell receptor (beta chain) was recorded in a study of response to subunit inactivated influenza vaccine. Trimming shortened V by 4 bases and J by 2 bases, and 5 bases separated the two germline ends. The CDR3 covers 12 residues. Germline CDR1 is SGHVS and CDR2 is FNYEAQ. A single record per CDR3 protein comes from TCRdb applying MiXCR to the RT-PCR reads. The table records around 490,000 distinct CDR3 sequences, approximately 7.7% of them present only once. Material: PBMCs from blood, obtained roughly 24 months after vaccination. The chain recombines TRBV7-6 with TRBJ2-5; no reliable D call. This clonotype was obtained from a man between 50 and 69 years old who received an inactivated influenza vaccine. DNA of the CDR3: TGTGCCAGCAGCTCCCGGCAAGAGACCCAGTACTTC. Residues: CASSSRQETQYF.